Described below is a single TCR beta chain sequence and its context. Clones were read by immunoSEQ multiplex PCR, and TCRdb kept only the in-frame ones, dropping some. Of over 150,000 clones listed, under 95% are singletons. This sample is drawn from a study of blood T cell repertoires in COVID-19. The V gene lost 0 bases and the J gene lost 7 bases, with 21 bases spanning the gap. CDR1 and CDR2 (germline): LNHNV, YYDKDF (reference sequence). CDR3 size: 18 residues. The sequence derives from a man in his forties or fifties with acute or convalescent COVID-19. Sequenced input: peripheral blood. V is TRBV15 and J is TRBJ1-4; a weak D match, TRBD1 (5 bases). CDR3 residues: CATSRDFFRGGMSEKLFF. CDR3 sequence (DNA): TGTGCCACCAGCAGAGACTTCTTTCGGGGGGGAATGTCTGAAAAACTGTTTTTT.